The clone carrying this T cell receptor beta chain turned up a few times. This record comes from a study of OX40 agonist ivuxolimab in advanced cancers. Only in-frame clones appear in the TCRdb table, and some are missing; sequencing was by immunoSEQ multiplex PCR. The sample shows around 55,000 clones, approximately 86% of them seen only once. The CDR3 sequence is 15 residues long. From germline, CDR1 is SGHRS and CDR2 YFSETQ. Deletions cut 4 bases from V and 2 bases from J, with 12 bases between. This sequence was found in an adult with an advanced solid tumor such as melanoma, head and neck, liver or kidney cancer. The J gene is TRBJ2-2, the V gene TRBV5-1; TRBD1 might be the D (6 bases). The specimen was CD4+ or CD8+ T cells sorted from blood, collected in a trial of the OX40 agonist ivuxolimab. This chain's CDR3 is CASSVGQRNTGELFF. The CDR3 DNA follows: TGCGCCAGCAGCGTAGGACAGCGAAACACCGGGGAGCTGTTTTTT.